Listed here are 26 T cell receptor beta chains from one sample, sequenced in a study of read filtering for tumor transcriptome and immune sequencing. The library was built from roughly 400 ng RNA with molecular barcoded adaptors for alpha/delta and beta/gamma chains. TCRdb re-derived calls from the reads in MiXCR, one entry per CDR3 protein. The sample lists roughly 90,000 distinct CDR3 sequences, approximately 13% occurring once. Sequenced sample: a population of CD138-negative cells sorted from bone marrow. The receptors were sampled from a donor older than 35 with multiple myeloma.

This clonotype was seen a few times. This rearrangement joins TRBV9 to TRBJ2-5; TRBD1 matches 7 bases. Germline V lookup: CDR1 SGDLS, CDR2 YYNGEE. Trimming at V came to 3 bases and at J to 0 bases, leaving 14 bases not matched to a gene. CDR3 length: 18 residues. The CDR3 is CASSAAGTATMYQETQYF. CDR3 DNA sequence: TGTGCCAGCAGCGCCGCCGGGACAGCAACGATGTACCAAGAGACCCAGTACTTC.

Turning to this clonotype: A single base separates this from a much larger clone, so it may be a read error. The chain's CDR3 is CASRTSRSSPNEQFF. The CDR3 coding sequence is TGTGCCAGCAGAACTAGCAGAAGCTCCCCCAATGAGCAGTTCTTC. The V gene is TRBV11-2, the J gene TRBJ2-1, with a possible D match to TRBD2 (6 bases). Trimming took 6 bases from V and 6 from J, leaving 18 bases between them. From germline, CDR1 is SGHAT and CDR2 FQNNGV. The CDR3 is 15 residues long.

This clonotype was seen ten or more times. The chain employs TRBV11-3 and TRBJ1-1; D unclear. Between the trimmed V and J ends, which lost 7 bases and 5 bases, there was a span of 14 bases. This CDR3 is built from 13 residues. The germline V gene has CDR1 SGHNT and CDR2 YENEEA. The CDR3 DNA sequence: TGTGCCAGCACCACTAACCTGGGGACTGAAGCTTTCTTT. Amino acids: CASTTNLGTEAFF.

This clonotype was seen at least ten times. The gene calls are TRBV5-1 and TRBJ2-7; 13 positions agree with TRBD2. The trim removed 3 bases at V and 2 bases at J, leaving 2 bases unmatched. Germline V gene lookup returns CDR1 SGHRS and CDR2 YFSETQ. This CDR3 is 15 amino acids long. CDR3 nucleotide sequence: TGCGCCAGCAGCTCTGGGACTAGCGGGACCTACGAGCAGTACTTC. Translation gives CASSSGTSGTYEQYF.

The chain combines TRBV29-1 with TRBJ1-2; D is ambiguous. The CDR3 loop spans 14 amino acids. Trimming shortened V by 2 bases and J by 4 bases, and 14 bases separated the two germline ends. CDR1 is SQVTM and CDR2 is ANQGSEA in the germline V gene. The CDR3 sequence: CSVERPLPSYGYTF. The CDR3 DNA follows: TGCAGCGTTGAACGACCATTGCCGTCCTATGGCTACACCTTC.

This clonotype was recorded many times. The CDR3 spells CSASPQVDQPQHF. Here the CDR3 DNA reads TGCAGTGCCAGCCCCCAGGTGGATCAGCCCCAGCATTTT. This chain joins TRBV20-1 and TRBJ1-5, with D unclear. The CDR3 covers 13 residues. In germline, CDR1 is DFQATT, CDR2 SNEGSKA (reference sequence). V was clipped by 6 bases and J by 5 bases, with 14 bases between them.

In this sample, this clonotype turned up many times. The V gene is TRBV6-1, the J gene TRBJ2-2, with D hard to call. Germline CDR1 MNHNS, CDR2 SASEGT. Trimming took off 2 bases at V and 6 bases at J, with 7 bases between the two ends. The CDR3 has 13 amino acids. The CDR3 protein is CASSEMSSGELFF. The CDR3 DNA follows: TGTGCCAGCAGTGAAATGAGTTCCGGGGAGCTGTTTTTT.

This clonotype was observed at least ten times. The chain has TRBV2 and TRBJ2-7, with D perhaps being TRBD1 or TRBD2 (5 bases each). The CDR3 sequence is 13 residues long. The germline V and J ends were trimmed by 3 bases and 0 bases, with 6 bases remaining between them. Germline V gene sequence: CDR1 SNHLY, CDR2 FYNNEI. DNA of the CDR3: TGTGCCAGCAGTGACGGGACCTCCTACGAGCAGTACTTC. It codes for CASSDGTSYEQYF. The full variable domain, its missing parts supplied by reference TRBV2 and TRBJ2-7, is EPEVTQTPSHQVTQMGQEVILRCVPISNHLYFYWYRQILGQKVEFLVSFYNNEISEKSEIFDDQFSVERPDGSNFTLKIRSTKLEDSAMYFCASSDGTSYEQYFGPGTRLTVT.

The table lists this clonotype with a few counts. The rearrangement links TRBV11-1 to TRBJ2-5; 10 bases fit TRBD1. This CDR3 has 14 amino acids. V trimming: 7 bases; J trimming: 5 bases; junction bases outside the gene matches: 7. Germline V gives CDR1 SGHAT, CDR2 FQDESV (reference sequence). This chain's CDR3 is CASKRQGASETQYF. CDR3 coding DNA: TGTGCCAGCAAGCGACAGGGGGCTTCGGAGACCCAGTACTTC.

The sample holds many counts of this clonotype. V is TRBV29-1 and J is TRBJ1-1; no firm D call. This CDR3 comprises 11 residues. CDR1 and CDR2 (germline): SQVTM, ANQGSEA. Deletions cut 3 bases from V and 5 bases from J, with 7 bases between. In DNA form, the CDR3 reads TGCAGCGTTGACGGGGTAACTGAAGCTTTCTTT. This codes for CSVDGVTEAFF.

Within the sample, this clonotype is medium-sized. The rearrangement uses TRBV19 and TRBJ1-2, with 8 nucleotides matching TRBD1. With 10 bases clipped from V and 1 base from J, the junction kept 14 bases outside the gene matches. CDR3 size: 16 residues. The germline gives CDR1 LNHDA, CDR2 SQIVND (reference sequence). The CDR3 loop is CATKTGDSVYNYGYTF. The CDR3 DNA reads TGTGCCACAAAGACAGGGGACAGTGTTTATAACTATGGCTACACCTTC.

This clonotype was counted between two and nine times. A much bigger clone sits one base away, suggesting this may be a read error. This chain connects TRBV25-1 to TRBJ1-3; tentatively, D is TRBD1 (5 bases). This CDR3 is built from 15 residues. CDR1 MGHDK and CDR2 SYGVNS come from the germline V gene. The CDR3 DNA is TGTGCCAGCAGTGAAGCGACAGCTGACGGAAACACCATGTATTTT. It encodes CASSEATADGNTMYF.

This clonotype appeared many times. The chain employs TRBV2 and TRBJ2-5; possibly TRBD2 for D (5 bases). This CDR3 comprises 13 residues. V was trimmed by 4 bases and J by 2 bases, leaving 8 bases between them. CDR1 SNHLY and CDR2 FYNNEI come from the germline V gene. CDR3 region: CASSGTSQETQYF. The CDR3 coding sequence is TGTGCCAGCAGTGGGACTTCACAAGAGACCCAGTACTTC.

This clonotype was observed at least ten times. The chain recombines TRBV19 with TRBJ2-1; 7 bases are a match to TRBD1. Germline V gene lookup returns CDR1 LNHDA and CDR2 SQIVND (reference sequence). With 7 bases clipped from V and 2 bases from J, the junction kept 8 bases outside the gene matches. This CDR3 is built from 15 residues. Written as DNA, the CDR3 is TGTGCCAGTAAACCTCGGGACAGTCCCTACAATGAGCAGTTCTTC. This gives the protein CASKPRDSPYNEQFF.

This chain connects TRBV3-1 to TRBJ1-1; TRBD1 matches 8 bases. The V gene end was trimmed by 3 bases and the J gene end by 4 bases; junction bases not matched to a gene: 4. CDR3 length: 14 amino acids. Germline V gene lookup returns CDR1 LGHDT and CDR2 YNNKEL (reference sequence). The CDR3 sequence: CASSQQGAVTEAFF. Written as DNA, the CDR3 is TGTGCCAGCAGCCAGCAGGGGGCGGTCACTGAAGCTTTCTTT.

The table lists this clonotype with many counts. V gene TRBV20-1 combines with J gene TRBJ2-7; 7 positions match TRBD1. Germline V CDR1 and CDR2: DFQATT, SNEGSKA (reference sequence). V shed 6 bases, J shed 3 bases, and the junction held 5 bases outside the gene matches. The CDR3 runs 12 residues. In DNA form, the CDR3 reads TGCAGTGCCCGGGACAGTTACTACGAGCAGTACTTC. Translation: CSARDSYYEQYF.

This clonotype was seen only a few times. The chain couples TRBV6-1 to TRBJ2-5, with D possibly matching TRBD2 (6 bases). CDR1 and CDR2 from the germline V gene are MNHNS and SASEGT. The V and J ends lost 7 bases and 5 bases respectively, with 14 bases between them. CDR3 length equals 13 residues. CDR3 in amino acids: CASTEGVSETQYF. The CDR3 coding sequence is TGTGCCAGCACGGAGGGAGTCAGCGAGACCCAGTACTTC.

This clonotype showed up many times. The chain combines TRBV4-1 with TRBJ2-7; no clear D. The germline gives CDR1 MGHRA, CDR2 YSYEKL. The length of the CDR3 is 15 residues. V gave up 4 bases and J gave up 1 base, with 14 bases separating them. The DNA of the CDR3 is TGCGCCAGCAGCCGAATGGGGTTCGAGTCCTACGAGCAGTACTTC. Translated: CASSRMGFESYEQYF.

There are many counts of this clonotype. The CDR3 DNA follows: TGTGCCAGCAGCCGAAGACTAGCGGGGATCTACAATGAGCAGTTCTTC. It codes for CASSRRLAGIYNEQFF. The chain joins TRBV7-8 to TRBJ2-1, with 11 bases lining up with TRBD2. CDR1 is SGHVS, CDR2 FQNEAQ, per germline. The trim removed 5 bases at V and 3 bases at J, leaving 6 bases unmatched. This CDR3 is 16 amino acids long.

This clonotype occurred many times. The rearrangement uses TRBV25-1 and TRBJ1-1, with 8 bases lining up with TRBD1. The CDR3 spans 12 residues. With V trimmed by 5 bases and J by 6 bases, 2 bases remained unmatched. Germline V lookup: CDR1 MGHDK, CDR2 SYGVNS. The CDR3 sequence is CASSSQGAEAFF. The CDR3 coding sequence is TGTGCCAGCAGTTCACAGGGGGCTGAAGCTTTCTTT.

This clonotype appeared once. V is TRBV20-1 and J is TRBJ2-3; the match to TRBD2 covers 9 bases. This CDR3 contains 17 residues. V lost 0 bases and J lost 4; bases outside the gene matches: 11. Germline V gene data show CDR1 as DFQATT and CDR2 as SNEGSKA (reference sequence). DNA of the CDR3: TGCAGTGCTAGAGATCCCCTAGCGGGGAAGGGGCCAGATACGCAGTATTTT. It is translated as CSARDPLAGKGPDTQYF.

As for this clonotype: This CDR3 fails to terminate in the conserved phenylalanine or tryptophan, so it likely reflects a read error. The chain has TRBV20-1 and TRBJ2-2, with 9 bases aligning to TRBD2. V dropped 3 bases and J dropped 1; count of bases not matched to a gene: 0. CDR1 and CDR2 (germline): DFQATT, SNEGSKA (reference sequence). This CDR3 is 14 amino acids long. CDR3: CSARTSGNTGELFL. CDR3 DNA: TGCAGTGCTAGGACTAGCGGGAACACCGGGGAGCTGTTTCTT.

The chain recombines TRBV7-3 with TRBJ2-1, with 7 bases matching TRBD1. Germline CDR1 SGHTA, CDR2 FQGTGA. The trim removed 3 bases at V and 0 bases at J, leaving 8 bases unmatched. CDR3 length: 17 amino acids. CDR3 in DNA: TGTGCCAGCAGCTTTAGGGACAGCTGGAGCTCCTACAATGAGCAGTTCTTC. Amino acids: CASSFRDSWSSYNEQFF.

This clonotype was found many times. The chain uses TRBV2 and TRBJ1-5; 7 bases match TRBD1. Per germline, CDR1 SNHLY and CDR2 FYNNEI. This CDR3 is built from 14 residues. The J segment lost 7 bases and the V segment lost 6 bases, leaving 9 bases of the junction unmatched. In DNA form, the CDR3 reads TGTGCCAGCAGGACCGGGACAGTCGACCAGCCCCAGCATTTT. It translates to CASRTGTVDQPQHF.

On this clonotype itself: This may come from a read error, since a much larger clone is one base off. This sequence joins TRBV5-6 and TRBJ2-3, with D possibly being TRBD1 (5 bases). Germline V gives CDR1 SGHDT, CDR2 YYEEEE. The CDR3 has 14 amino acids. CDR3 in amino acids: CAGSLEGVEDTQYF. In DNA, the CDR3 is TGTGCCGGCAGCTTGGAAGGGGTAGAAGATACGCAGTATTTT.

This clonotype appeared a few times. A much larger clone differs from this one at a single base, so this may be a read error. The CDR3 does not close with the conserved phenylalanine or tryptophan, likely indicating a read error. This rearrangement joins TRBV12-3 or TRBV12-4 to TRBJ1-1, with D unresolved. The CDR3 is 11 residues long. The V and J ends lost 7 bases and 0 bases respectively, with 3 bases between them. The CDR3 loop reads CASTLNTEAFL. The DNA for the CDR3 is TGTGCCAGCACCTTGAACACTGAAGCTTTCCTT.